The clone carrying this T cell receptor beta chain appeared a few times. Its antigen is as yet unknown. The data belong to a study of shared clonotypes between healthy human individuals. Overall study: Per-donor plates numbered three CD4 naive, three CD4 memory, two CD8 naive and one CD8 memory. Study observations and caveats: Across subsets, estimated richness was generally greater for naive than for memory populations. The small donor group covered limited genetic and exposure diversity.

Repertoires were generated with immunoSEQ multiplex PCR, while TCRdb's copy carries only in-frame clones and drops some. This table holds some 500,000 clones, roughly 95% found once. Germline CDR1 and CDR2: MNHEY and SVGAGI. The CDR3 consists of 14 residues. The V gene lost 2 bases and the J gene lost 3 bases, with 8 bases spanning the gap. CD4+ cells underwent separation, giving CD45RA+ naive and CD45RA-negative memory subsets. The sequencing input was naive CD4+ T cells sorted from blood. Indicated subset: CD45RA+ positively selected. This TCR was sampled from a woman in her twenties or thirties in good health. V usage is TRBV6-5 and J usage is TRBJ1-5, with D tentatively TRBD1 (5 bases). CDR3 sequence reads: CASSYDRINQPQHF. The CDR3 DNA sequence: TGTGCCAGCAGTTACGACAGAATCAATCAGCCCCAGCATTTT.